These T cell receptor beta chains were read from a single sample in a study of T cell repertoires in cytomegalovirus infection. TCRdb independently ran MiXCR on the reads; one entry per CDR3 protein. The table includes around 280,000 distinct CDR3 sequences, about 8.8% detected once. The sample consisted of PBMCs. The receptors were sampled from a human donor in good health (CMV status not recorded). Some clones in this sample may be carry-over from other donors' samples. The CDR3 runs from the conserved cysteine through the conserved F or W. The order of the fields is CDR3 protein, V gene, J gene.

CASSLLFLGANVLTF,TRBV7-2,TRBJ2-6
CASVQGLFTGELFF,TRBV7-2,TRBJ2-2
CSARDATAGGIVDTQYF,TRBV20-1,TRBJ2-3
CASSVDTSSYNEQFF,TRBV12-3/TRBV12-4,TRBJ2-1
CASTHSGGAHLETQYF,TRBV6-6,TRBJ2-5
CASTAGGRSNYGYTF,TRBV28,TRBJ1-2
CASSQDGSGGTYNEQFF,TRBV4-2,TRBJ2-1
CASRFSAGLHTDTQYF,TRBV19,TRBJ2-3
CASSSSRGMKNIQYF,TRBV28,TRBJ2-4
CASSLSLRLSTDTQYF,TRBV7-9,TRBJ2-3
CASGRGGTGTNEQFF,TRBV28,TRBJ2-1
CASSGQGRNADTGELFF,TRBV19,TRBJ2-2
CASSSFVTAEAFF,TRBV7-2,TRBJ1-1
CASSFGDRQNNQPQHF,TRBV7-9,TRBJ1-5
CASSFPYRVEQFF,TRBV28,TRBJ2-1
CSAISGGATGELFF,TRBV20-1,TRBJ2-2
CASSTGRRNEQYF,TRBV10-2,TRBJ2-7
CASSHRGGANVLTF,TRBV19,TRBJ2-6
CASSPGGGDQPQHF,TRBV5-1,TRBJ1-5
CASGTSGVNEQFF,TRBV28,TRBJ2-1
CASSLAEGPYEQYF,TRBV7-6,TRBJ2-7
CASSRDDTGELFF,TRBV12-3/TRBV12-4,TRBJ2-2
CASSWGDSYEQYF,TRBV19,TRBJ2-7
CSVAMGGSLRNTEAFF,TRBV29-1,TRBJ1-1
CASTLRWQGYQETQYF,TRBV7-2,TRBJ2-5
CASSYSRQGSGYTF,TRBV6-2/TRBV6-3,TRBJ1-2
CASSIAGSGTEAFF,TRBV19,TRBJ1-1
CSALGQGRIYGYTF,TRBV20-1,TRBJ1-2
CASSQASGNYEQYF,TRBV3-1,TRBJ2-7
CSVEDYGYTF,TRBV29-1,TRBJ1-2
CASREDRKYGYTF,TRBV19,TRBJ1-2
CASSFGGATDTQYF,TRBV7-2,TRBJ2-3
CASLRDSLNTEAFF,TRBV28,TRBJ1-1
CASSFGGGAADTQYF,TRBV7-2,TRBJ2-3
CSANRGLRDEQFF,TRBV20-1,TRBJ2-1
CASSLGLNKETQYF,TRBV5-4,TRBJ2-5
CASSQAGGFYTYEQYF,TRBV14,TRBJ2-7
CASSLPLLGSEQYF,TRBV5-4,TRBJ2-7
CASSHPGGVRFF,TRBV23-1,TRBJ2-1
CASSLSGARNSPLHF,TRBV14,TRBJ1-6
CASSPGVNTGELFF,TRBV18,TRBJ2-2
CASSVDTQYF,TRBV7-2,TRBJ2-3
CASSLTLLQAFF,TRBV7-2,TRBJ1-1
CASSEGVHTDTQYF,TRBV6-4,TRBJ2-3
CSARAGDMNTEAFF,TRBV20-1,TRBJ1-1
CSGLLGDTQYF,TRBV20-1,TRBJ2-3
CASSLAPREVVSAEQFF,TRBV7-9,TRBJ2-1
CASSSWTGVGKEQYF,TRBV7-2,TRBJ2-7